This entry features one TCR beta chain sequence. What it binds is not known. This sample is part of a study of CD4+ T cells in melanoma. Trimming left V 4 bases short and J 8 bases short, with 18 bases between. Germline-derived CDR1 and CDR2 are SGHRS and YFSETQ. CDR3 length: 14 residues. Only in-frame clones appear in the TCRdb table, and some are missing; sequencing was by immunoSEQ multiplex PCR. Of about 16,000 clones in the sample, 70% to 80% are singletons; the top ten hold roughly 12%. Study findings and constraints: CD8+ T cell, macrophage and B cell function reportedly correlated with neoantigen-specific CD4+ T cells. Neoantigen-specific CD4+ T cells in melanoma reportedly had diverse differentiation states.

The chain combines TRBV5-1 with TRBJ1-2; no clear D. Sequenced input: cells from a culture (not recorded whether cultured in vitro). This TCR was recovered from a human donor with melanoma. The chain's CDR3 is CASSPGSSGEGYTF. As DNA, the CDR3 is TGCGCCAGCAGCCCGGGGTCCTCAGGAGAGGGCTACACCTTC.